The T cell receptor (beta chain) described here comes from a study of blood T cell repertoires in COVID-19. On the study more broadly: T cells, B-cell-depleted T cells, or PBMCs provided the cDNA or gDNA that served as material.

TCRdb's table, derived via immunoSEQ multiplex PCR, lists solely in-frame clones and lacks some. The sample shows about 81,000 clones, approximately 92% of them seen only once. Germline CDR1 and CDR2: SGHVS and FQNEAQ. The CDR3 runs to 19 residues. Trimming stripped 5 bases from V and 5 bases from J, with 30 bases between. The sample was peripheral blood. V is TRBV7-8 and J is TRBJ1-1; possible D gene TRBD1, 6 bases. This clonotype originated in an elderly woman with active COVID-19. CDR3 in amino acids: CASSPRWVGGAGPETEAFF. The CDR3 DNA sequence: TGTGCCAGCAGCCCAAGATGGGTTGGGGGGGCCGGGCCGGAAACTGAAGCTTTCTTT.